This T cell receptor beta chain was sequenced during a study of blood T cell repertoires in COVID-19 (dated by TCRdb to 2020 to 2022). Concerning the study at large: Samples from collaborators originated in the United States, Italy and Spain and spanned both the acute and convalescent phases of COVID-19. The material from the prospective study consisted of cDNA or gDNA derived from T cells, B-cell-depleted T cells, or PBMCs. Subjects who had been exposed to COVID-19, were actively infected with it, or had recovered from it provided the deeply sampled blood TCRbeta repertoires that made up the dataset. The repertoires were released in a freely available public database intended as a resource for research on the immune response to SARS-CoV-2. Samples were obtained from the ongoing ImmuneRACE study (first 160 participants) and from 1,254 subjects provided by 6 global collaborators. Nearly every sample came with metadata listing a de-identified subject ID, COVID-19 status, age in years and sex. Where available, HLA class I and class II types were taken from metadata supplied by the sample provider and were not determined by assay-based typing.

Results and caveats for the whole study, not just this receptor: How much clinical and demographic metadata was included differed by source and by participant, and the metadata was provided uncurated.

V and J are trimmed by 4 bases and 4 bases, and the gene matches miss 14 bases of the junction. There are 17 amino acids in the CDR3, from cysteine to phenylalanine inclusive. Only the CDR3 DNA stays, 51 bases, in frame from base 1. The germline V gene encodes CDR1 LGHDT and CDR2 YNNKEL (reference sequence). In the prospective study, participants were about 18 to 95 years old, resided in fewer than 25 geographic areas of the United States, and were enrolled through a virtual design. In the prospective study, participants were assigned to cohorts based on the clinical history participants reported in a screening survey and a study questionnaire. Exposed participants were defined as having been in contact with someone with a PCR-confirmed or clinician-diagnosed COVID-19 case within 2 weeks of study entry. In the prospective study, whole blood, serum and a nasopharyngeal or oropharyngeal swab were collected from each participant by mobile phlebotomists. Prospective study participants could optionally give additional blood draws and questionnaires over a roughly two-month period. Prospective study blood samples were shipped either frozen or at room temperature before DNA extraction.

The immunoSEQ Assay, a bias-controlled multiplex PCR, was used to amplify TCRbeta CDR3 regions from genomic DNA. Processing in the source paper ran as follows. The number of nucleated cells in each sample was estimated from the amplification of reference gene primers within the assay. To quantify the absolute abundance of each unique TCRbeta CDR3 rearrangement, sequence reads were collapsed and filtered. Productive Simpson clonality was computed per sample as the square root of Simpson's diversity index over productive rearrangements. TCRdb stores this immuneACCESS table with in-frame sequences only. Part of the clones is absent; in the studies checked, under half of the shortfall reflects unresolved V genes, and no reason is known for the rest. From that table come the V and J calls and clone size; the DNA was used to work out D and trimming. The sample table shows about 260,000 clones, and 80% to 90% are seen once. 0.85% to 0.9% of the sample comes from the top ten.

With regard to this clone: Its antigen has not been determined. No base quality information exists; no much larger clone differs at one position.

Sequencing was done on a sample of PBMCs or T cells enriched from blood (not recorded which). This chain is built from TRBV3-1 (or the pseudogene TRBV3-2) and TRBJ2-3; TRBD2 lines up with 7 middle nucleotides. The sequence derives from a man aged 45-60 years who had been exposed to COVID-19. The CDR3 is CASSRRGRQVGADTQYF. The sequence in DNA is TGTGCCAGCAGCCGGCGCGGGAGACAAGTCGGGGCAGATACGCAGTATTTT.